This is a list of T cell receptor beta chains from one sample in a study of blood T cell repertoires in COVID-19. Profiled with immunoSEQ multiplex PCR; TCRdb holds only in-frame clones, not every one. This table holds around 70,000 clones, roughly 79% found once. Input material: peripheral blood. Source of these receptors: a woman in her 70s with acute or convalescent COVID-19. CDR3s include the opening cysteine and the closing phenylalanine or tryptophan. A D gene is named only where the DNA matches it firmly. Size is stated for part of the rows, as once, few or many counts, or as a class when the clone is expanded.

J gene	V gene	clone size	D gene	CDR3 protein	CDR3 DNA
TRBJ2-1	TRBV9	-	TRBD2	CASSGTSGSGYEQFF	TGTGCCAGCAGCGGGACTAGCGGGAGTGGCTATGAGCAGTTCTTC
TRBJ2-3	TRBV4-1	few	TRBD2	CASSQGPAGDRSDTQYF	TGCGCCAGCAGCCAAGGCCCAGCGGGAGATCGGTCAGATACGCAGTATTTT
TRBJ2-7	TRBV28	-	-	CASSSQFEQYF	TGTGCCAGCAGTTCCCAGTTCGAGCAGTACTTC
TRBJ1-6	TRBV7-8	-	-	CASSLWVRGSSYNSPLHF	TGTGCCAGCAGCTTGTGGGTTAGAGGGAGCTCCTATAATTCACCCCTCCACTTT
TRBJ1-2	TRBV6-1	-	TRBD1	CASSEGTGLTGGRYGYTF	TGTGCCAGCAGTGAAGGGACCGGGTTGACAGGGGGTCGCTATGGCTACACCTTC
TRBJ1-2	TRBV28	-	-	CASSPGPRVYGYTF	TGTGCCAGCAGCCCCGGGCCGAGGGTCTATGGCTACACCTTC
TRBJ1-1	TRBV5-1	-	-	CASSLRQDTEAFF	TGCGCCAGCAGCTTGCGCCAGGACACTGAAGCTTTCTTT
TRBJ2-2	TRBV30	-	-	CAWSVIAGELFF	TGTGCCTGGAGTGTAATAGCCGGGGAGCTGTTTTTT
TRBJ1-5	TRBV28	-	-	CASSFGGRGNQPQHF	TGTGCCAGCAGTTTTGGGGGGAGGGGAAATCAGCCCCAGCATTTT
TRBJ2-1	TRBV7-3	-	-	CASSVRDTYNEQFF	TGTGCCAGCAGCGTCCGAGATACCTACAATGAGCAGTTCTTC
TRBJ2-7	TRBV28	few	-	CASSLRTVYEQYF	TGTGCCAGCAGTTTAAGGACAGTCTACGAGCAGTACTTC
TRBJ1-3	TRBV6-5	-	-	CASRPSEAGNTIYF	TGTGCCAGCCGACCTTCGGAGGCAGGAAACACCATATATTTT
TRBJ2-1	TRBV3-1/TRBV3-2	-	-	CASSRTYIQVYNEQFF	TGTGCCAGCAGCCGAACTTATATACAGGTTTACAATGAGCAGTTCTTC
TRBJ2-1	TRBV18	-	-	CASSPLTARSSYNEQFF	TGTGCCAGCTCACCATTGACAGCCCGGAGCTCCTACAATGAGCAGTTCTTC
TRBJ1-1	TRBV5-1	-	-	CASSLGSSTEAFF	TGCGCCAGCAGCTTAGGGAGTAGCACTGAAGCTTTCTTT
TRBJ2-1	TRBV5-1	-	-	CASSRDTGNSYNEQFF	TGCGCCAGCAGCCGGGATACGGGAAACTCCTACAATGAGCAGTTCTTC
TRBJ1-6	TRBV2	few	TRBD1	CASSGQGASSPLHF	TGTGCCAGCAGTGGACAGGGGGCCAGTTCACCCCTCCACTTT
TRBJ2-3	TRBV28	-	TRBD1	CASSSQGADGDTQYF	TGTGCCAGCAGTTCCCAGGGGGCTGACGGAGATACGCAGTATTTT
TRBJ2-1	TRBV6-6	-	TRBD2	CASSGPGLAGPNEQFF	TGTGCCAGCAGCGGCCCTGGACTAGCGGGCCCCAATGAGCAGTTCTTC
TRBJ1-1	TRBV2	-	-	CASSYRNTEAFF	TGTGCCAGCTCCTACAGGAACACTGAAGCTTTCTTT
TRBJ2-1	TRBV7-2	-	-	CASSLAGSPEQFF	TGTGCCAGCAGCTTAGCCGGGAGCCCTGAGCAGTTCTTC
TRBJ2-7	TRBV7-9	once	TRBD1	CASSPGQMVGEQYF	TGTGCCAGCAGCCCGGGACAGATGGTAGGCGAGCAGTACTTC
TRBJ1-1	TRBV28	-	-	CASSLVPGNTEAFF	TGTGCCAGCAGTTTAGTCCCAGGGAACACTGAAGCTTTCTTT
TRBJ1-5	TRBV4-1	-	-	CASSPSLTGRGNQPQHF	TGCGCCAGCAGCCCGAGTTTAACAGGGAGAGGGAATCAGCCCCAGCATTTT
TRBJ2-1	TRBV3-1/TRBV3-2	once	-	CASSGGYNEQFF	TGTGCCAGCAGCGGCGGTTACAATGAGCAGTTCTTC
TRBJ2-1	TRBV2	-	-	CASSGAVAYNEQFF	TGTGCCAGCAGTGGGGCCGTGGCCTACAATGAGCAGTTCTTC
TRBJ2-7	TRBV11-3	-	TRBD1	CASSLDQGVVYEQYF	TGTGCCAGCAGCTTAGACCAGGGGGTTGTCTACGAGCAGTACTTC
TRBJ1-1	TRBV28	-	-	CASVGRFGQLNTEAFF	TGTGCCAGCGTGGGGAGATTTGGACAGTTGAACACTGAAGCTTTCTTT
TRBJ2-1	TRBV7-3	-	-	CASSAGGRTYNEQFF	TGTGCCAGCAGCGCCGGGGGGCGTACCTACAATGAGCAGTTCTTC
TRBJ2-1	TRBV3-1/TRBV3-2	-	TRBD2	CASSSGTSANNEQFF	TGTGCCAGCAGCTCCGGGACTAGCGCGAACAATGAGCAGTTCTTC
TRBJ2-3	TRBV27	once	-	CASRPRGTDTQYF	TGTGCCAGCAGGCCCAGGGGCACAGATACGCAGTATTTT
TRBJ2-3	TRBV5-1	-	TRBD2	CASSLNAGLAGGGPDTQYF	TGCGCCAGCAGCTTAAACGCGGGACTAGCAGGGGGGGGCCCAGATACGCAGTATTTT
TRBJ1-4	TRBV28	-	TRBD1	CASSPPTGGIEKLFF	TGTGCCAGCAGTCCCCCGACAGGGGGGATTGAAAAACTGTTTTTT
TRBJ1-1	TRBV6-6	-	-	CASRSVPGTEAFF	TGTGCCAGCAGATCGGTCCCGGGCACTGAAGCTTTCTTT
TRBJ1-2	TRBV27	-	-	CASSSPPIGQFGYTF	TGTGCCAGCAGTTCCCCCCCCATCGGACAGTTTGGCTACACCTTC
TRBJ2-5	TRBV18	-	-	CASSPGRGKKGTQYF	TGTGCCAGCTCACCCGGCCGGGGGAAAAAGGGGACCCAGTACTTC
TRBJ2-5	TRBV5-1	-	-	CASSSGARQETQYF	TGCGCCAGCAGCTCAGGGGCAAGACAAGAGACCCAGTACTTC